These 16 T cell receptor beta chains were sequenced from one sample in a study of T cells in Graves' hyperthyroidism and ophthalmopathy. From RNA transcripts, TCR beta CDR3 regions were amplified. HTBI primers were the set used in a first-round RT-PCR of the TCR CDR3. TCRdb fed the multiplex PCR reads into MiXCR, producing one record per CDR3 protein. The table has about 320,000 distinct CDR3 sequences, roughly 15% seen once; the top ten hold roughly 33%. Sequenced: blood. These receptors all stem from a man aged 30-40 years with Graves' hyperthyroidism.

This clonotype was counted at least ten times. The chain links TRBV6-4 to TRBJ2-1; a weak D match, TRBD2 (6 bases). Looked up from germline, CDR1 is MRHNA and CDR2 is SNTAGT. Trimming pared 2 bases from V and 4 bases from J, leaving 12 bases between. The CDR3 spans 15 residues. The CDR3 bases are TGTGCCAGCAGTGACAAGGCGGGAACGTACAATGAGCAGTTCTTC. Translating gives CASSDKAGTYNEQFF.

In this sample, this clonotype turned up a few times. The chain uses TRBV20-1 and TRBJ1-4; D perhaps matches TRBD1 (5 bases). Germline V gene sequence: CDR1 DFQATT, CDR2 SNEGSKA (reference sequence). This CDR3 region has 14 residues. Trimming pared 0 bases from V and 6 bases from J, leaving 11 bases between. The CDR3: CSARDGARDEKLFF. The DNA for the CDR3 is TGCAGTGCTAGAGACGGGGCTAGGGATGAAAAACTGTTTTTT.

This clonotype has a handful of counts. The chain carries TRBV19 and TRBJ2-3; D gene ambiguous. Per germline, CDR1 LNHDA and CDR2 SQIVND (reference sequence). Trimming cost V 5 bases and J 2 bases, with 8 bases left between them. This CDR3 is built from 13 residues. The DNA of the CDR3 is TGTGCCAGTAGTCGCAGGTACACAGATACGCAGTATTTT. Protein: CASSRRYTDTQYF.

The CDR3 here is CASSRGTPGELFF. The CDR3 bases are TGTGCCAGCAGTAGAGGGACCCCCGGGGAGCTGTTTTTT. This chain connects TRBV6-4 to TRBJ2-2; D assignment may be TRBD1 or TRBD2 (5 bases each). V was pared by 5 bases and J by 6 bases, with 10 bases between. In germline, CDR1 is MRHNA, CDR2 SNTAGT. This CDR3 spans 13 amino acids.

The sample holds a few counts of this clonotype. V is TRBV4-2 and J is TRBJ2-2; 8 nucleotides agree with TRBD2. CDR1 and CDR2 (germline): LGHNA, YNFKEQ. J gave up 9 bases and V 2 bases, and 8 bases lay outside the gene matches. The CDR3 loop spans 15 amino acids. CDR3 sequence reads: CASSQQAGVYRELFF. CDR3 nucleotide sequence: TGTGCCAGCAGCCAACAAGCGGGAGTATATCGGGAGCTGTTTTTT.

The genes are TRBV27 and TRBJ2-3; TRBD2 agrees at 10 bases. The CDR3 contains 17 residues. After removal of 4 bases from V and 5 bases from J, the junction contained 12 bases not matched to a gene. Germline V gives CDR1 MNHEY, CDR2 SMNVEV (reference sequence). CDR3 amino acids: CASSSLSLAGEGDTQYF. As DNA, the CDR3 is TGTGCCAGCAGTTCCCTCTCTCTAGCGGGAGAGGGAGATACGCAGTATTTT.

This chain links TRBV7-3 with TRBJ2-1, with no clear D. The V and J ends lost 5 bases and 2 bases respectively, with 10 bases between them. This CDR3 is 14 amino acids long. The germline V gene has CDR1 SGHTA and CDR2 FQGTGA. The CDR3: CASSRSEAYNEQFF. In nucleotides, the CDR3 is TGTGCCAGCAGCCGGAGTGAGGCCTACAATGAGCAGTTCTTC.

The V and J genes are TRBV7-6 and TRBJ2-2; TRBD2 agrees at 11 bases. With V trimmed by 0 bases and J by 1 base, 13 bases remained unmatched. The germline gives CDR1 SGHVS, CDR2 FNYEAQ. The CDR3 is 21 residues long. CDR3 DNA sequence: TGTGCCAGCAGCTTAGCGCCTCAGGGAATCACTAGCGGGAGGAACACCGGGGAGCTGTTTTTT. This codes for CASSLAPQGITSGRNTGELFF.

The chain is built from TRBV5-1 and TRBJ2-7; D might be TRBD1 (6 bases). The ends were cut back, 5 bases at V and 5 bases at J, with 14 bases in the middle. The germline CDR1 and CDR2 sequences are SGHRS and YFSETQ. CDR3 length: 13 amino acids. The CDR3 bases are TGCGCCAGCAGGGAACAGGGTACGGACGAGCAGTACTTC. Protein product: CASREQGTDEQYF.

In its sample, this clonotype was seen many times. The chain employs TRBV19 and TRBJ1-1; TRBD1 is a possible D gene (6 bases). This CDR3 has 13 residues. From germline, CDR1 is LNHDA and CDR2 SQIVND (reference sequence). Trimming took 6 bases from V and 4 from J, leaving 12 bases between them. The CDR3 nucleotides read TGTGCCAGTAGCCGGACAGATATCACTGAAGCTTTCTTT. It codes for CASSRTDITEAFF.

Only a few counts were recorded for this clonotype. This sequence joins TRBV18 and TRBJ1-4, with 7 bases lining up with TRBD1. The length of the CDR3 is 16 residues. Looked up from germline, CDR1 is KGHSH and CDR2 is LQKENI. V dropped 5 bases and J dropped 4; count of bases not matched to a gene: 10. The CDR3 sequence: CASSATRDSNNEKLFF. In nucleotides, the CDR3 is TGTGCCAGCTCAGCTACACGGGACAGTAATAATGAAAAACTGTTTTTT.

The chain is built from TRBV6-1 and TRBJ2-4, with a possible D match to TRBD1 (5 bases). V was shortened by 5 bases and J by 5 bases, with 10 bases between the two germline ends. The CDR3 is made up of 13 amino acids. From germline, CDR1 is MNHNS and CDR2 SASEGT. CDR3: CASSQSRENIQYF. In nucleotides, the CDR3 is TGTGCCAGCAGTCAAAGCAGGGAAAACATTCAGTACTTC.

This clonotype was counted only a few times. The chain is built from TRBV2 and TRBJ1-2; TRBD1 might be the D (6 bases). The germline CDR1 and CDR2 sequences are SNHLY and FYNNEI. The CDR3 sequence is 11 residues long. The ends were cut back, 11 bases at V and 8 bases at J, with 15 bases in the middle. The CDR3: CAGYLGGGYTF. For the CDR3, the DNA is TGTGCCGGCTACCTTGGGGGCGGCTACACCTTC.

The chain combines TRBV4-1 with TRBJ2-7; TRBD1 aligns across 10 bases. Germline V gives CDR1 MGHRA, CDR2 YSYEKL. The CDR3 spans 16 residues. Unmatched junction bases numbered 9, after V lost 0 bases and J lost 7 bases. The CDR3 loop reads CASSQDWTGGVGEQYF. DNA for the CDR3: TGCGCCAGCAGCCAAGATTGGACAGGGGGAGTAGGGGAGCAGTACTTC.

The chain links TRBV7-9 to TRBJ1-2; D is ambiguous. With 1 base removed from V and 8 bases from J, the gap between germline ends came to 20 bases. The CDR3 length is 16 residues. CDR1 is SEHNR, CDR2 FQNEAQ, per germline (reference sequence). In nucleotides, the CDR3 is TGTGCCAGCAGCTTAGGGGGAGGTGGAACCCCGTGGGGCTACACCTTC. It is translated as CASSLGGGGTPWGYTF.

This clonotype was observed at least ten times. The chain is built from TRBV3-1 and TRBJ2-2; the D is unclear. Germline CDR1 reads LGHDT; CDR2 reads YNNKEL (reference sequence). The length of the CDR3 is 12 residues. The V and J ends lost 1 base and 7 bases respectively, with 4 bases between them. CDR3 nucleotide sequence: TGTGCCAGCAGCCAAGCGGACGGGGAGCTGTTTTTT. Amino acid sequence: CASSQADGELFF.